This T cell receptor beta chain was captured in a study of CD8+CD57+ T cells in acquired aplastic anemia. Study overall: Sorted CD4+ and CD8+ cells yielded DNA averaging approximately 3 ug. Healthy CD8+ samples averaged around 10 million reads.

A single count supports this clonotype. The TCR beta profiling, which covered VDJ combination and CDR3 sequence, was carried out using genomic DNA as the template. TCRdb re-derived calls from the reads in MiXCR, one entry per CDR3 protein. This sample yields about 170,000 distinct CDR3 sequences, of which roughly 45% are seen a single time; about 1.1% belongs to the top ten. Deletions cut 3 bases from V and 2 bases from J, with 14 bases between. This CDR3 spans 15 amino acids. Germline assignment: CDR1 SNHLY and CDR2 FYNNEI. The sequence came from a human donor in good health. The sample consisted of sorted CD4+, CD8+, or CD8+CD57+ T cells (not recorded which) from PBMCs. This chain uses TRBV2 with TRBJ2-7, with D unresolved. CDR3: CASSEKVPPAYEQYF. CDR3 DNA: TGTGCCAGCAGTGAGAAGGTGCCACCGGCCTACGAGCAGTACTTC.